This is a list of T cell receptor beta chains from one sample in a study of regulatory T cells in long-lasting Graves disease. TCRdb reprocessed the multiplex PCR reads with MiXCR, giving one entry per CDR3 protein. The table lists 530,000 or so distinct CDR3 sequences, around 15% of them singletons, with more than 10% in the top ten. The sample was also linked to a second study, of T cells in Graves' hyperthyroidism and ophthalmopathy.

The sequencing here drew on peripheral blood mononuclear cells (PBMCs), taken at new diagnosis, from a patient treated with antithyroid drugs. Source of these receptors: a man aged 18 to 30 with Graves disease. Both conserved end residues are part of each CDR3. The order of the fields is V gene, D gene, clone size, J gene, CDR3 protein, CDR3 DNA. D genes are given only for firm matches. Expanded clones get a size class; other rows say once, few or many, or leave the size out.

>TRBV9|TRBD1|-|TRBJ1-1
CASSAGTGDSEAFF
TGTGCCAGCAGTGCCGGGACAGGGGACTCTGAAGCTTTCTTT
>TRBV12-3/TRBV12-4|-|many|TRBJ2-3
CASSSRRTSTDTQYF
TGTGCCAGCAGTTCCCGCAGGACTAGCACAGATACGCAGTATTTT
>TRBV20-1|TRBD2|few|TRBJ2-1
CSARTSGRAYNEQFF
TGCAGTGCTCGGACTAGCGGGAGGGCCTACAATGAGCAGTTCTTC
>TRBV9|-|-|TRBJ1-1
CASSDSRGGKAFF
TGTGCCAGCAGCGATAGTCGGGGGGGCAAAGCTTTCTTT
>TRBV2|-|many|TRBJ1-1
CASSEAPANTEAFF
TGTGCCAGCAGTGAAGCGCCGGCAAACACTGAAGCTTTCTTT
>TRBV19|-|few|TRBJ2-7
CATSDREGPYEQYF
TGTGCCACCTCGGACAGGGAGGGACCCTACGAGCAGTACTTC
>TRBV5-1|-|-|TRBJ1-4
CASSLEGGPGEKLFF
TGCGCCAGCAGCTTGGAGGGGGGGCCGGGAGAAAAACTGTTTTTT
>TRBV14|-|-|TRBJ1-1
CASSRWTAENTEAFF
TGTGCCAGCAGCCGATGGACAGCCGAGAACACTGAAGCTTTCTTT
>TRBV20-1|-|many|TRBJ1-1
CSARGPNTEAFF
TGCAGTGCTAGGGGCCCGAACACTGAAGCTTTCTTT
>TRBV12-3/TRBV12-4|TRBD2|many|TRBJ2-3
CASSSPPPGEAGVTDTQYF
TGTGCCAGCAGTTCCCCCCCTCCCGGTGAAGCGGGAGTCACAGATACGCAGTATTTT
>TRBV20-1|-|few|TRBJ2-1
CSAAGTSYNEQFF
TGCAGTGCCGCCGGGACCTCCTACAATGAGCAGTTCTTC
>TRBV5-8|-|many|TRBJ2-1
CASSLEVTGGYNEQFF
TGTGCCAGCAGCTTGGAGGTGACAGGTGGTTACAATGAGCAGTTCTTC
>TRBV19|TRBD2|-|TRBJ2-2
CASSRTSANTGELFF
TGTGCCAGTAGTAGGACTAGCGCGAACACCGGGGAGCTGTTTTTT
>TRBV20-1|-|-|TRBJ1-6
CSARDMGAPDSPLHF
TGCAGTGCTAGAGATATGGGGGCTCCGGATTCACCCCTCCACTTT
>TRBV7-3|-|many|TRBJ2-3
CASSLAHTDTQYF
TGTGCCAGCAGCTTAGCTCACACAGATACGCAGTATTTT
>TRBV6-1|-|-|TRBJ2-7
CASIQSENHYEQYF
TGTGCCAGCATCCAGTCAGAGAACCACTACGAGCAGTACTTC
>TRBV10-2|TRBD1|few|TRBJ1-2
CASSESIFWTGNYGYTF
TGCGCCAGCAGTGAGTCGATCTTCTGGACAGGGAACTATGGCTACACCTTC
>TRBV11-2|TRBD2|-|TRBJ2-3
CASSSVKREAADTQYF
TGTGCCAGCAGCTCCGTTAAGCGGGAGGCCGCAGATACGCAGTATTTT
>TRBV20-1|TRBD2|-|TRBJ2-3
CSAIPLAGSTDTQYF
TGCAGTGCTATTCCACTAGCGGGGAGCACAGATACGCAGTATTTT
>TRBV27|TRBD2|few|TRBJ2-1
CASSPLSGSIRNEQFF
TGTGCCAGCAGTCCCCTTAGCGGGAGCATTAGGAATGAGCAGTTCTTC
>TRBV9|-|few|TRBJ2-5
CASSPTGSLIQETQYF
TGTGCCAGCAGCCCAACGGGGAGCCTAATCCAAGAGACCCAGTACTTC
>TRBV20-1|TRBD2|many|TRBJ2-7
CSATGTRSYEQYF
TGCAGTGCTACCGGGACTAGATCCTACGAGCAGTACTTC
>TRBV6-2/TRBV6-3|TRBD1|many|TRBJ2-7
CASRTPQGTGISYEQYF
TGTGCCAGCAGAACCCCGCAGGGGACAGGGATCTCCTACGAGCAGTACTTC
>TRBV7-9|-|-|TRBJ2-7
CASSFKKGEQYF
TGTGCCAGCAGCTTTAAGAAAGGCGAGCAGTACTTC
>TRBV19|-|few|TRBJ1-5
CASTPRRGQPQHF
TGTGCCAGTACCCCTCGGAGGGGTCAGCCCCAGCATTTT
>TRBV4-1|-|-|TRBJ1-3
CASSPWGGAGSGNTIYF
TGCGCCAGCTCGCCCTGGGGGGGGGCAGGTAGTGGAAACACCATATATTTT
>TRBV7-2|-|-|TRBJ2-7
CASSLDSRATYEQYF
TGTGCCAGCAGCTTAGATAGCAGGGCCACCTACGAGCAGTACTTC
>TRBV11-1|TRBD1|many|TRBJ2-7
CASTPRGQGGEQYF
TGTGCCAGCACCCCACGAGGACAGGGTGGCGAGCAGTACTTC
>TRBV7-8|-|few|TRBJ2-2
CASSLGRDFGELFF
TGTGCCAGCAGCTTGGGACGGGACTTCGGGGAGCTGTTTTTT